This T cell receptor (beta chain) comes out of a study of human T cells and chemical hapten exposure. Time point noted: patch test 3, about 24 weeks after DPC sensitization. Treatment given: therapeutic diphenylcyclopropenone sensitization with weekly scalp DPC. One entry per CDR3 protein, called by TCRdb with MiXCR from the RACE reads. Of 62,000 or so distinct CDR3 sequences listed, around 10% were seen once; the top ten hold about 2%. The ends lost 0 bases at V and 1 base at J; junction bases unmatched: 6. CDR1 is LGHNA and CDR2 is YSLEER in the germline V gene. The CDR3 is made up of 17 amino acids.

This TCR was recovered from a woman in her twenties or thirties with alopecia areata. Some clones in this sample may be carry-over from other donors' samples. Sequencing was performed on whole blood, taken in connection with sensitization to the hapten diphenylcyclopropenone (DPC). The chain carries TRBV4-3 and TRBJ2-1, with 7 positions matching TRBD2. The DNA of the CDR3 is TGCGCCAGCAGCCAAGAATTTAGCGGGTCTTCCTACAATGAGCAGTTCTTC. It yields the protein CASSQEFSGSSYNEQFF.